Given below is one TCR beta chain in context. The data stem from a study of blood T cell repertoires in COVID-19. Study-level information: In each case, the material was cDNA or gDNA derived from T cells, B-cell-depleted T cells, or PBMCs.

During active infection, Seattle patients enrolled and were then monitored through disease. Authors' analysis steps: Researchers report that nucleated cell counts were estimated from reference gene primer amplification. Libraries were prepared by immunoSEQ multiplex PCR; TCRdb keeps only in-frame clonotypes and omits some of them. V and J calls and clone size are copied from that table; D and trimming were computed from the DNA. The sample lists about 210,000 clones; roughly four fifths were seen once. Germline V gene data show CDR1 as LNHDA and CDR2 as SQIVND (reference sequence). This CDR3 is built from 14 residues. Trimming took 6 bases from V and 8 from J, leaving 14 bases between them.

This clonotype originated in a woman aged 70-85 years with COVID-19, enrolled during active disease. The chain links TRBV19 to TRBJ1-6; no definite D call. Sequenced: peripheral blood. This CDR3 reads CASSKRWRDSPLHF. The CDR3 bases are TGTGCCAGTAGCAAGAGGTGGCGGGATTCACCCCTCCACTTT.